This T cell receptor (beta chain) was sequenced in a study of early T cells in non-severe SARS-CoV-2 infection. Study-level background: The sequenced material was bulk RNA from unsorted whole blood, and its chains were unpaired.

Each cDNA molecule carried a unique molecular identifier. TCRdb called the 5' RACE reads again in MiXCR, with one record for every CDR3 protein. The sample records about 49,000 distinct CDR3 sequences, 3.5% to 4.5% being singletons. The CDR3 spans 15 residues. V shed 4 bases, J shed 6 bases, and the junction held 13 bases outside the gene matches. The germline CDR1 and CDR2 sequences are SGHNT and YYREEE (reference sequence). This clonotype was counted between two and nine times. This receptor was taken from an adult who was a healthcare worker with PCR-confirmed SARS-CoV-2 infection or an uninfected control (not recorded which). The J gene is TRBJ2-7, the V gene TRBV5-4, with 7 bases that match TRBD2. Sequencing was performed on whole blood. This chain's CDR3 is CASSRWGAGRPEQYF. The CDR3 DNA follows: TGTGCCAGCAGCCGATGGGGAGCGGGGAGGCCCGAGCAGTACTTC.